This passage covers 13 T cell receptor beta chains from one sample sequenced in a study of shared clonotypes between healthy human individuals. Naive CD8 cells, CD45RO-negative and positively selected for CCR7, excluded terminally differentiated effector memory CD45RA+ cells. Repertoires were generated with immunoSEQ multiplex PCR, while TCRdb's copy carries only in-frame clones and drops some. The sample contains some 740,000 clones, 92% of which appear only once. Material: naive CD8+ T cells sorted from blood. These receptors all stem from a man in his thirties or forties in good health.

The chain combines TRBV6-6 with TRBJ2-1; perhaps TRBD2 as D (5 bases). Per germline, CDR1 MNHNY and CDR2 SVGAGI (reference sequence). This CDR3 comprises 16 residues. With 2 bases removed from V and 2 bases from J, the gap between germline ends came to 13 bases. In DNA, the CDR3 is TGTGCCAGCAGTTACGGTATCCGGGGTGCCTACAATGAGCAGTTCTTC. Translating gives CASSYGIRGAYNEQFF.

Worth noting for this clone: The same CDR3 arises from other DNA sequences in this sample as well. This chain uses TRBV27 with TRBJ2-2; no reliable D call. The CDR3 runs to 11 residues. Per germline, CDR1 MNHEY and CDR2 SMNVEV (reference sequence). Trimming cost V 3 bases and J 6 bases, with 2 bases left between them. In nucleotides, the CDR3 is TGTGCCAGCAGTTTTTCCGGGGAGCTGTTTTTT. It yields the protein CASSFSGELFF.

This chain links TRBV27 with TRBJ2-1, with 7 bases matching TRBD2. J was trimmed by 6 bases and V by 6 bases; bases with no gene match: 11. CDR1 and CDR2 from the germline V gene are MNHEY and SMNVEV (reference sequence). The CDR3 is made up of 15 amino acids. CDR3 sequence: CASRGGTTARNEQFF. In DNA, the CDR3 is TGTGCCAGCAGGGGAGGGACTACAGCGCGCAATGAGCAGTTCTTC.

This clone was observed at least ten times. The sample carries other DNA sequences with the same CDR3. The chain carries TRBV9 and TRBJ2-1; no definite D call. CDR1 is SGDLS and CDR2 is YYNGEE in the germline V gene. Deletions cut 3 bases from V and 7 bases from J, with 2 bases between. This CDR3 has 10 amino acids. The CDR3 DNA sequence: TGTGCCAGCAGCGGTAATGAGCAGTTCTTC. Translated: CASSGNEQFF.

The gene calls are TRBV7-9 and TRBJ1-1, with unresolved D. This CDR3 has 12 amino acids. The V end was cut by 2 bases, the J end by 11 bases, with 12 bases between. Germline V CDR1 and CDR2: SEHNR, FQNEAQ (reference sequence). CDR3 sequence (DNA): TGTGCCAGCAGCTTATCGGGCCGACCCGCTTTCTTT. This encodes CASSLSGRPAFF.

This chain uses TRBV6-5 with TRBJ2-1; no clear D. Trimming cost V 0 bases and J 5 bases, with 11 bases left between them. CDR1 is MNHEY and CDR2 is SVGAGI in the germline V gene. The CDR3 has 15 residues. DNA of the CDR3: TGTGCCAGCAGTTACTCGTCCCTTGGGAACAATGAGCAGTTCTTC. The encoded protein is CASSYSSLGNNEQFF.

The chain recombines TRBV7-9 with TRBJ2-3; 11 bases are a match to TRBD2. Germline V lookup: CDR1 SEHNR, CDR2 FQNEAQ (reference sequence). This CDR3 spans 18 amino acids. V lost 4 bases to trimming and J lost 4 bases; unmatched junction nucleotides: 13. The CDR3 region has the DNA TGTGCCAGCAGCTCCGCTAACCCCCGACTAGCGGGACCAGATACGCAGTATTTT. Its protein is CASSSANPRLAGPDTQYF.

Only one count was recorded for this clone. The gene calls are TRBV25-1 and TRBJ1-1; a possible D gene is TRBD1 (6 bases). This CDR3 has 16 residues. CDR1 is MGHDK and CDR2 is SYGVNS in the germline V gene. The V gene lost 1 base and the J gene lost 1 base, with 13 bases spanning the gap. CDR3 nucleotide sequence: TGTGCCAGCAGTGAATCCTGGAAGGGGGGGAACACTGAAGCTTTCTTT. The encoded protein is CASSESWKGGNTEAFF.

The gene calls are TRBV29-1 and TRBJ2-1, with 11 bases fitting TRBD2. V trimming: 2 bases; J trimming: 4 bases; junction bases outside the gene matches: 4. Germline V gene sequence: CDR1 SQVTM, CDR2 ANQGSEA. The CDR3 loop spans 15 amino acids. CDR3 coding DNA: TGCAGCGTTGAAACTAGCGGGAGTTGGTACAATGAGCAGTTCTTC. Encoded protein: CSVETSGSWYNEQFF.

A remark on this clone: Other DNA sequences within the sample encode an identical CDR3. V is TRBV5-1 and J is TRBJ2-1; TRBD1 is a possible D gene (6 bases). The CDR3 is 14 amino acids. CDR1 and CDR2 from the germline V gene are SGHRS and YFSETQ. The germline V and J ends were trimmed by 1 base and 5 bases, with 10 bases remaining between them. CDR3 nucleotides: TGCGCCAGCAGCTTGAGGCAGGGGAACAATGAGCAGTTCTTC. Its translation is CASSLRQGNNEQFF.

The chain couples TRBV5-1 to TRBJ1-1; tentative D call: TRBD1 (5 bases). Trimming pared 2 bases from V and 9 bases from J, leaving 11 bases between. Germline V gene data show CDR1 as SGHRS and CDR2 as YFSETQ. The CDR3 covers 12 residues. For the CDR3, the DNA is TGCGCCAGCAGCTTAAGCCAGGGCCAAGCTTTCTTT. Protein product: CASSLSQGQAFF.

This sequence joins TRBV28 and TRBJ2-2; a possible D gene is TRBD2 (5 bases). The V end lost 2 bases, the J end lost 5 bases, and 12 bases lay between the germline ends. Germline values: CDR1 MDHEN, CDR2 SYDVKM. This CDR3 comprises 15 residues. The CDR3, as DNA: TGTGCCAGCAGTTTACCCCTCGGCGGGACCGGGGAGCTGTTTTTT. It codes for CASSLPLGGTGELFF.

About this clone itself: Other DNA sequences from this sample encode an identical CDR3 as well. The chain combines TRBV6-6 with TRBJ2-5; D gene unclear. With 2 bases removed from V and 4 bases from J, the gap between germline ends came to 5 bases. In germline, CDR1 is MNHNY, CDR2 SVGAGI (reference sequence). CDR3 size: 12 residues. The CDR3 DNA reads TGTGCCAGCAGTTACGATGGAGAGACCCAGTACTTC. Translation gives CASSYDGETQYF.